The source of this T cell receptor beta chain is a study of cytomegalovirus exposure and HLA in healthy donors. CDR3 size: 14 residues. Trimming cost V 3 bases and J 7 bases, with 14 bases left between them. Germline V lookup: CDR1 SGHNT, CDR2 YYREEE (reference sequence). This clone has a handful of counts. Its antigen is unknown. A multiplex PCR was run with 60 Vbeta primers and 13 Jbeta primers. Data came from immunoSEQ multiplex PCR; TCRdb stores just in-frame clones and leaves some out. The sample lists 150,000 to 200,000 clones, approximately 9.5% seen once, with approximately 1.4% in the top ten. Whole-study findings and limits: The authors enumerated some 160 TCR beta chains as linked to cytomegalovirus.

Sequencing was performed on PBMCs. This TCR was recovered from a woman aged 25 to 39 in good health and CMV-seropositive. V is TRBV5-4 and J is TRBJ2-1; maybe TRBD2 (5 bases). CDR3 nucleotides: TGTGCCAGCAGCTCCCAGGACTCCCTTAATGAGCAGTTCTTC. Protein product: CASSSQDSLNEQFF.